This T cell receptor (beta chain) was captured by sequencing in a study of T cell responses to AZD1222 COVID-19 vaccine (dated by TCRdb to 2020 to 2022). As for the study more broadly: AZD1222 recipients whose second dose came at about 4 weeks and those whose second dose came at about 12 weeks were combined into one group, since spike-specific TCR depth and breadth did not differ between the two schedules. TCR sequencing was performed for over 230 trial participants, of whom around 210 were given two doses of AZD1222 and around 26 were given two doses of MenACWY control vaccine. Trial participants were enrolled by age into subgroups of 18-55, 56-69 and 70-plus years, and around 150, 28 and 57 TCR-sequenced participants, respectively, were included in these subgroups. Study-wide conclusions, independent of this receptor: Participants were mostly white British and included more females than males, and it was suggested by the authors that clonal diversity may have been underestimated. CD4 TCRs associated with the vaccine covered the entire spike protein, and the dominant responses were in regions 160-218 and 743-854. Nearly half of unique spike-specific TCRs reportedly recognized epitopes outside regions mutated in the B.1.351 and B.1.1.7 variants. Conclusions about previously exposed vaccinees are limited because only a handful of AZD1222 recipients were SARS-CoV-2 seropositive at baseline. Because no samples from the day 14 peak response were available, repertoires could be characterized only after the peak T cell response. In the small 56-69-year group, the increase in depth fell short of significance, most likely because of low power. After two AZD1222 doses, spike-specific TCR breadth and depth were significantly higher than at day 0 and than in MenACWY recipients.

The CDR3 regions of human TCRbeta chains were subjected to immunosequencing. The study's own analysis went as follows. TCRs in the repertoires were matched against a reference library of SARS-CoV-2-specific TCRs that had been generated with the MIRA antigen-specificity platform. Breadth was defined as the fraction of unique TCRs that were SARS-CoV-2-associated. Depth was defined as the fraction of total T cells that were SARS-CoV-2-associated. Using the MIRA data, every spike-specific TCR was mapped to the spike region that the TCR reacted to and assigned to either a CD4 or a CD8 class. Log10-transformed breadth and depth values were compared by one-way ANOVA with Sidak's multiple comparisons tests. The immuneACCESS repertoire file appears here via TCRdb, limited to in-frame rearrangements. These files lack a portion of the clones; in checked studies, under half of the deficit traces to unresolved V genes, and the cause of the others is not known. For V, J and clone size, that table is used; D and trimming come from the DNA. This sample gives around 100,000 clones in total; about 89% of them show up just once. The ten largest account for roughly a sixth of the sample.

Only a few counts were recorded for this clone. The specificity of this receptor is unknown. Per-nucleotide qualities are absent, and no much larger clonotype sits a single base away. From the cysteine through the phenylalanine, the CDR3 covers 11 amino acids. Only CDR3 DNA remains: 33 bases, in frame from the first base. Based on the germline V gene (reference sequence), the CDR1 and CDR2 sequences are LGHDT and YNNKEL. A distance of 0 bases separates the germline ends of V and J, which lose 3 bases and 0 bases respectively. The time point label on this specimen signifies: baseline before first vaccination. Vaccinee samples were obtained from the UK trials COV001 and COV002, which included a single-blind randomized controlled phase 2/3 trial of AZD1222 (ChAdOx1 nCoV-19) in healthy adults. Trial participant PBMC samples were collected at day 0 and day 28 after the second dose for TCRbeta chain sequencing.

The sequence was collected from an adult in good health. The sequencing used peripheral blood, collected on day 0 of AZD1222 vaccination. The sequence is built from TRBV3-1 (or the pseudogene TRBV3-2) and TRBJ2-7, with an unclear D gene assignment. The DNA sequence is as follows: TGTGCCAGCAGCCACTCCTACGAGCAGTACTTC. This translates into CASSHSYEQYF.